The 12 T cell receptor beta chains reported below all come from one sample, sequenced in a study of blood T cell repertoires in COVID-19. Generated by immunoSEQ multiplex PCR, the TCRdb table keeps only in-frame clones and is missing some. Counted here are fewer than 700,000 clones, less than 90% occurring once; the ten biggest clones make up less than 9.5%. The sequenced sample consisted of peripheral blood. The receptors originated from a woman aged 50 to 65 with COVID-19, enrolled during active disease.

This chain connects TRBV7-6 to TRBJ2-7; D remains ambiguous. This CDR3 contains 15 residues. From germline, CDR1 is SGHVS and CDR2 FNYEAQ. With 2 bases removed from V and 1 base from J, the gap between germline ends came to 12 bases. The CDR3 nucleotides are TGTGCCAGCAGCTTATCCGATGCGGATTCCTACGAGCAGTACTTC. Protein product: CASSLSDADSYEQYF.

In its sample, this clone was seen once. V gene TRBV9 combines with J gene TRBJ2-7; possible D gene TRBD1, 6 bases. This CDR3 has 15 amino acids. Germline CDR1 reads SGDLS; CDR2 reads YYNGEE. Trimming cost V 4 bases and J 7 bases, with 21 bases left between them. The CDR3: CASSLRDTGWREQYF. In DNA form, the CDR3 reads TGTGCCAGCAGCTTAAGGGACACGGGGTGGAGGGAGCAGTACTTC.

This clone was counted a single time. V gene TRBV27 combines with J gene TRBJ1-2; 10 bases are shared with TRBD1. The junction had 17 bases not matched to a gene; V was cut back by 6 bases and J by 13 bases. The CDR3 length is 15 residues. Germline-derived CDR1 and CDR2 are MNHEY and SMNVEV (reference sequence). The CDR3 sequence: CASSPLGQGGRRCTF. The CDR3 region has the DNA TGTGCCAGCAGCCCTCTCGGACAGGGGGGTCGTCGCTGCACCTTC.

J is TRBJ1-3 and V is TRBV4-1; D is perhaps TRBD1 (6 bases). The CDR3 is 16 residues long. Germline assignment: CDR1 MGHRA and CDR2 YSYEKL. V was clipped by 1 base and J by 4 bases, with 14 bases between them. CDR3 amino acids: CASSQVVGQVGNTIYF. The DNA for the CDR3 is TGCGCCAGCAGCCAAGTAGTGGGACAAGTAGGAAACACCATATATTTT.

V gene TRBV18 combines with J gene TRBJ1-2, with D unresolved. There are 16 residues in the CDR3. The germline gives CDR1 KGHSH, CDR2 LQKENI. V was pared by 0 bases and J by 4 bases, with 15 bases between. The CDR3 DNA reads as TGTGCCAGCTCACCACCGCCAGGCCCTGGCTTCTATGGCTACACCTTC. Its protein product is CASSPPPGPGFYGYTF.

The genes are TRBV10-3 and TRBJ2-7; 8 positions agree with TRBD1. CDR1 ENHRY and CDR2 SYGVKD come from the germline V gene. J lost 6 bases, V lost 4 bases, and 11 bases had no gene match. The CDR3 consists of 15 residues. CDR3 nucleotides: TGTGCCATCAGTGCCCCAGGGGGCGAACCCATCGAGCAGTACTTC. Its translation is CAISAPGGEPIEQYF.

This chain's CDR3 is CASRDSFNYGYTF. CDR3 sequence (DNA): TGTGCCAGCAGGGACAGTTTTAACTATGGCTACACCTTC. The chain combines TRBV27 with TRBJ1-2, with D maybe TRBD1 (6 bases). CDR1 and CDR2 from the germline V gene are MNHEY and SMNVEV (reference sequence). This CDR3 has 13 residues. Between the trimmed V and J ends, which lost 6 bases and 1 base, there was a span of 9 bases.

The V gene is TRBV3-1 (or the pseudogene TRBV3-2), the J gene TRBJ1-4, with D uncertain. The CDR3 is made up of 15 amino acids. The V gene lost 1 base and the J gene lost 3 bases, with 9 bases spanning the gap. The V gene's germline CDR1 is LGHDT and CDR2 YNNKEL (reference sequence). For the CDR3, the DNA is TGTGCCAGCAGCCAAGGTACAATGGCTAATGAAAAACTGTTTTTT. The encoded protein is CASSQGTMANEKLFF.

The V call is TRBV5-4, the J call TRBJ1-2; D is possibly TRBD1 (6 bases). V shed 5 bases and J shed 2 bases, with 16 bases lying between them. Germline V lookup: CDR1 SGHNT, CDR2 YYREEE (reference sequence). The CDR3 totals 15 residues. DNA of the CDR3: TGTGCCAGCAGGTACCTCAGGGGCTCAAACTATGGCTACACCTTC. Encoded protein: CASRYLRGSNYGYTF.

The chain is built from TRBV9 and TRBJ2-2; 8 positions match TRBD2. The CDR3 is 14 residues long. The trim removed 0 bases at V and 7 bases at J, leaving 2 bases unmatched. CDR1 SGDLS and CDR2 YYNGEE come from the germline V gene. DNA of the CDR3: TGTGCCAGCAGCGTAGAACTAGCGGACGGGGAGCTGTTTTTT. Translated, it gives CASSVELADGELFF.

The rearrangement joins TRBV2 to TRBJ2-2; TRBD1 is a possible D gene (6 bases). Trimming left V 7 bases short and J 1 base short, with 13 bases between. The V gene's germline CDR1 is SNHLY and CDR2 FYNNEI. The CDR3 is 15 amino acids. CDR3 loop: CASTLGHLNTGELFF. In nucleotides, the CDR3 is TGTGCCAGCACTCTGGGACACCTGAACACCGGGGAGCTGTTTTTT.

The rearrangement joins TRBV30 to TRBJ2-5; D possibly corresponds to TRBD2 (5 bases). The CDR3 is made up of 14 amino acids. V lost 0 bases, J lost 2 bases, and 10 bases lay in between. CDR1 GTSNPN and CDR2 SVGIG come from the germline V gene (reference sequence). CDR3 amino acids: CAWSVTPGQETQYF. The CDR3 DNA reads TGTGCCTGGAGTGTAACCCCGGGGCAAGAGACCCAGTACTTC.